The T cell receptor (beta chain) under discussion was sequenced for a study of shared clonotypes between healthy human individuals. CD4+ cell separation produced CD45RA+ naive and CD45RA-negative memory subsets. The CDR3 length is 15 residues. V was cut by 2 bases and J by 0 bases, with 10 bases left in between. Germline lookup yields CDR1 SGHDN and CDR2 FVKESK. Points from the study as a whole: Sorted-subset sequencing, rarefaction showed, was incomplete despite large depth. Generation probabilities of non-shared clonotypes were lower (relative to those shared by all four donors).

With regard to this clone: Its target is not known.

Only in-frame clones appear in the TCRdb table, and some are missing; sequencing was by immunoSEQ multiplex PCR. This table has 2 million to 2.5 million clones, roughly 93% appearing once. The clonotype was recovered from a man aged 18 to 29 in good health. Some clones in this sample may be carry-over from other donors' samples. Specimen: naive CD4+ T cells from PBMCs. The subset was: CD45RA+ positively selected. The chain recombines TRBV14 with TRBJ1-1; D might be TRBD1 (5 bases). CDR3 sequence: CASSQNRQMNTEAFF. CDR3 coding DNA: TGTGCCAGCAGCCAAAACAGACAGATGAACACTGAAGCTTTCTTT.